These 28 T cell receptor beta chains were sequenced from one sample in a study of cytomegalovirus exposure and HLA in healthy donors. PCR primers comprised 60 Vbeta and 13 Jbeta primers. Sequenced by immunoSEQ multiplex PCR; TCRdb stores in-frame clones only, minus some. This sample has about 140,000 clones; roughly 76% occur once, and the top ten carry around 1.5%. The sample was PBMCs. The receptors here all came from a female donor in good health and CMV-seronegative.

The rearrangement links TRBV4-1 to TRBJ2-6; 9 positions match TRBD1. Losses at the gene ends were 0 bases for V and 0 bases for J; bases not matched to a gene: 3. The germline V gene encodes CDR1 MGHRA and CDR2 YSYEKL. The CDR3 spans 18 residues. The CDR3: CASSQDRDRVSGANVLTF. DNA for the CDR3: TGCGCCAGCAGCCAAGATCGGGACAGGGTCTCTGGGGCCAACGTCCTGACTTTC.

V is TRBV5-1 and J is TRBJ2-7; possible D gene TRBD1, 6 bases. This CDR3 comprises 14 residues. Trimming stripped 2 bases from V and 3 bases from J, with 12 bases between. CDR1 SGHRS and CDR2 YFSETQ come from the germline V gene. CDR3 in DNA: TGCGCCAGCAGCTTACGGACAGATAACTACGAGCAGTACTTC. This translates into CASSLRTDNYEQYF.

The chain is built from TRBV4-1 and TRBJ1-1; TRBD1 matches at 8 bases. The V gene's germline CDR1 is MGHRA and CDR2 YSYEKL. V was pared by 8 bases and J by 5 bases, with 10 bases of the junction left unmatched. The CDR3 is 14 residues long. The CDR3: CASRPSDRGTEAFF. CDR3 in DNA: TGCGCCAGCCGCCCGTCCGACAGGGGAACTGAAGCTTTCTTT.

V gene TRBV11-2 combines with J gene TRBJ1-5; D might be TRBD1 (5 bases). Germline loops: CDR1 SGHAT, CDR2 FQNNGV. V lost 4 bases and J lost 9, with 10 bases in between. The CDR3 totals 12 residues. This chain's CDR3 is CASSSDGGPQHF. For the CDR3, the DNA is TGTGCCAGCAGCTCCGACGGGGGGCCCCAGCATTTT.

J is TRBJ1-5 and V is TRBV18; D remains unclear. Trimming removed 3 bases from V and 4 bases from J, with 4 bases in between. From germline, CDR1 is KGHSH and CDR2 LQKENI. CDR3 size: 12 residues. The CDR3 is CASSPQNQPQHF. The CDR3 DNA sequence: TGTGCCAGCTCACCCCAAAATCAGCCCCAGCATTTT.

The V call is TRBV27, the J call TRBJ2-2; perhaps TRBD1 as D (6 bases). The germline V and J ends were trimmed by 5 bases and 2 bases, with 27 bases remaining between them. From germline, CDR1 is MNHEY and CDR2 SMNVEV (reference sequence). The CDR3 spans 20 residues. CDR3 coding DNA: TGTGCCAGCAGTCCGACTTCGGGACAAGGTCCACTAACCAACACCGGGGAGCTGTTTTTT. Translation: CASSPTSGQGPLTNTGELFF.

The chain employs TRBV27 and TRBJ2-2; TRBD2 might be the D (5 bases). Germline V gives CDR1 MNHEY, CDR2 SMNVEV (reference sequence). The CDR3 runs 12 residues. Trimming took 5 bases from V and 7 from J, leaving 8 bases between them. CDR3 DNA: TGTGCCAGCAGTCTAGAGGGCGGGGAGCTGTTTTTT. It codes for CASSLEGGELFF.

The rearrangement links TRBV19 to TRBJ1-1; a possible D gene is TRBD1 (6 bases). V lost 3 bases to trimming and J lost 7 bases, with 18 bases between them. The germline gives CDR1 LNHDA, CDR2 SQIVND (reference sequence). There are 15 residues in the CDR3. The CDR3 DNA reads as TGTGCCAGTAGTATGGTTACAGGGACGGGAGGTGAAGCTTTCTTT. This gives the protein CASSMVTGTGGEAFF.

CDR3 sequence: CASSLQGAPGEELFF. In nucleotides, the CDR3 is TGTGCCAGCAGTTTACAGGGGGCCCCAGGCGAGGAGCTGTTTTTT. The chain couples TRBV6-6 to TRBJ2-2; 9 bases agree with TRBD1. Germline assignment: CDR1 MNHNY and CDR2 SVGAGI (reference sequence). J was trimmed by 10 bases and V by 4 bases; bases with no gene match: 10. The CDR3 runs 15 residues.

This rearrangement joins TRBV13 to TRBJ2-2; no reliable D call. The V gene's germline CDR1 is PRHDT and CDR2 FYEKMQ (reference sequence). Trimming stripped 5 bases from V and 0 bases from J, with 7 bases between. CDR3 length: 14 residues. In DNA, the CDR3 is TGTGCCAGCAGCGAGCGTCCGAACACCGGGGAGCTGTTTTTT. Residues: CASSERPNTGELFF.

The rearrangement joins TRBV30 to TRBJ1-1; D remains ambiguous. Trimming stripped 1 base from V and 6 bases from J, with 6 bases between. CDR3 length: 11 residues. Germline CDR1 reads GTSNPN; CDR2 reads SVGIG (reference sequence). This CDR3 reads CAWSAIAEAFF. In DNA, the CDR3 is TGTGCCTGGAGTGCGATAGCTGAAGCTTTCTTT. Drawing the rest from reference TRBV30 and TRBJ1-1, the complete variable domain is SQTIHQWPATLVQPVGSPLSLECTVEGTSNPNLYWYRQAAGRGLQLLFYSVGIGQISSEVPQNLSASRPQDRQFILSSKKLLLSDSGFYLCAWSAIAEAFFGQGTRLTVV.

The rearrangement joins TRBV14 to TRBJ2-5; D remains unclear. Germline CDR1 and CDR2: SGHDN and FVKESK. CDR3 length: 12 amino acids. V lost 5 bases to trimming and J lost 5 bases, with 9 bases between them. CDR3 sequence (DNA): TGTGCCAGCAGCGTACGACACGAGACCCAGTACTTC. This codes for CASSVRHETQYF.

This clone was detected only once. The chain is built from TRBV28 and TRBJ2-5, with 7 bases identical to TRBD1. The end of the DNA fits TRBJ2-7 better, so the J call may be wrong. This CDR3 contains 15 residues. Germline CDR1 MDHEN, CDR2 SYDVKM. In DNA, the CDR3 is TGTGCCAGCAGTGTAGGGACAGCAAACTCCTACGAGCAGTACTTC. Translating gives CASSVGTANSYEQYF.

The chain joins TRBV27 to TRBJ1-5; no definite D call. The CDR3 runs 14 residues. CDR1 and CDR2 from the germline V gene are MNHEY and SMNVEV (reference sequence). V gave up 3 bases and J gave up 1 base, with 7 bases separating them. This CDR3 reads CASSLAGSNQPQHF. The CDR3 DNA reads as TGTGCCAGCAGTTTGGCGGGGAGCAATCAGCCCCAGCATTTT.

This chain joins TRBV11-3 and TRBJ2-1; 12 nucleotides match TRBD2. The CDR3 extends over 15 amino acids. V trimming: 7 bases; J trimming: 4 bases; junction bases outside the gene matches: 5. The germline gives CDR1 SGHNT, CDR2 YENEEA. The CDR3 sequence is CASTLAGGLYNEQFF. The CDR3 DNA is TGTGCCAGCACCCTAGCGGGAGGGCTGTACAATGAGCAGTTCTTC. Supplemented by reference TRBV11-3 and TRBJ2-1, the full variable domain reads EAGVVQSPRYKIIEKKQPVAFWCNPISGHNTLYWYLQNLGQGPELLIRYENEEAVDDSQLPKDRFSAERLKGVDSTLKIQPAELGDSAVYLCASTLAGGLYNEQFFGPGTRLTVL.

This clone has only a few counts. The V and J genes are TRBV7-9 and TRBJ1-1; tentative D call: TRBD1 (6 bases). V lost 7 bases to trimming and J lost 8 bases, with 17 bases between them. The germline V gene encodes CDR1 SEHNR and CDR2 FQNEAQ (reference sequence). The CDR3 is 13 amino acids. CDR3: CASTLDSRKEAFF. The CDR3 region has the DNA TGTGCCAGCACCCTGGACAGTCGGAAGGAAGCTTTCTTT.

This clone was seen more than once but under ten times. The V gene is TRBV7-9, the J gene TRBJ2-2; 7 bases are a match to TRBD1. Per the germline V gene, CDR1 is SEHNR and CDR2 is FQNEAQ (reference sequence). With 5 bases clipped from V and 6 bases from J, the junction kept 18 bases outside the gene matches. The length of the CDR3 is 18 residues. For the CDR3, the DNA is TGTGCCAGCAGCACCCACGGACAGGTCAAAATTAACGCCGGGGAGCTGTTTTTT. This gives the protein CASSTHGQVKINAGELFF.

The CDR3 bases are TGTGCCAGCAGTCCCTCGTTCCCACTAGCGGGAGGCCACAATGAGCAGTTCTTC. Translating it yields CASSPSFPLAGGHNEQFF. The rearrangement links TRBV27 to TRBJ2-1; 12 positions agree with TRBD2. V lost 5 bases and J lost 5; bases outside the gene matches: 13. Germline V CDR1 and CDR2: MNHEY, SMNVEV (reference sequence). The CDR3 is 18 residues long.

CDR3 in amino acids: CASRDDRGRRSEQFF. The CDR3 DNA is TGTGCCAGCAGGGACGACAGGGGGCGAAGAAGTGAGCAGTTCTTC. The chain joins TRBV25-1 to TRBJ2-1, with TRBD1 identical over 10 bases. Germline lookup yields CDR1 MGHDK and CDR2 SYGVNS. This CDR3 spans 15 amino acids. V lost 6 bases, J lost 9 bases, and 11 bases stayed unmatched.

J is TRBJ2-3 and V is TRBV5-8; weak D call: TRBD2 (7 bases). Trimming took 4 bases from V and 8 from J, leaving 14 bases between them. CDR1 and CDR2 from the germline V gene are SGHTS and YDEGEE. CDR3 size: 13 residues. The CDR3: CASSPRGGGTQYF. The CDR3 bases are TGTGCCAGCAGCCCCCGAGGGGGGGGTACGCAGTATTTT.

The rearrangement joins TRBV11-2 to TRBJ1-3, with D possibly being TRBD1 (6 bases). Per germline, CDR1 SGHAT and CDR2 FQNNGV. V lost 5 bases and J 0 bases, leaving 11 bases between the germline ends. CDR3 length: 15 residues. This CDR3 reads CASSNTGRSGNTIYF. CDR3 in DNA: TGTGCCAGCAGCAACACAGGGCGCTCTGGAAACACCATATATTTT.

This rearrangement joins TRBV5-4 to TRBJ1-1, with a weak D call TRBD1 (5 bases). CDR1 and CDR2 from the germline V gene are SGHNT and YYREEE (reference sequence). The CDR3 totals 14 residues. The V end was cut by 0 bases, the J end by 0 bases, with 6 bases between. The CDR3 region is CASSLGGMNTEAFF. For the CDR3, the DNA is TGTGCCAGCAGCTTGGGGGGCATGAACACTGAAGCTTTCTTT.

This chain links TRBV18 with TRBJ2-2, with D uncertain. With 2 bases removed from V and 6 bases from J, the gap between germline ends came to 7 bases. CDR3 size: 13 residues. Per germline, CDR1 KGHSH and CDR2 LQKENI. The chain's CDR3 is CASSPSGPGELFF. The DNA of the CDR3 is TGTGCCAGCTCACCAAGTGGGCCCGGGGAGCTGTTTTTT.

This sequence joins TRBV7-3 and TRBJ2-3, with 14 positions matching TRBD2. Trimming at V came to 5 bases and at J to 4 bases, leaving 5 bases not matched to a gene. The germline CDR1 and CDR2 sequences are SGHTA and FQGTGA. The CDR3 spans 16 residues. CDR3 amino acids: CASSRGLAGESDTQYF. The CDR3 DNA is TGTGCCAGCAGCCGGGGACTAGCGGGAGAGTCAGATACGCAGTATTTT.

This clone was picked up a small number of times. The V call is TRBV28, the J call TRBJ2-2, with 10 positions matching TRBD2. This CDR3 comprises 16 residues. The trim removed 5 bases at V and 3 bases at J, leaving 6 bases unmatched. Looked up from germline, CDR1 is MDHEN and CDR2 is SYDVKM. Written as DNA, the CDR3 is TGTGCCAGCAGTCTAGCGGGAGCGACCCACACCGGGGAGCTGTTTTTT. Translated, it gives CASSLAGATHTGELFF.

This clone turned up a few times. The V call is TRBV11-3, the J call TRBJ1-1, with no clear D. Deletions cut 5 bases from V and 4 bases from J, with 17 bases between. CDR3 length: 15 residues. Per the germline V gene, CDR1 is SGHNT and CDR2 is YENEEA. DNA for the CDR3: TGTGCCAGCAGCCCCCCCGGCAGGCCCCTCACTGAAGCTTTCTTT. The encoded protein is CASSPPGRPLTEAFF.

The chain has TRBV11-3 and TRBJ1-4, with D perhaps TRBD1 (5 bases). Trimming cost V 5 bases and J 0 bases, with 19 bases left between them. There are 18 residues in the CDR3. The germline CDR1 and CDR2 sequences are SGHNT and YENEEA. DNA of the CDR3: TGTGCCAGCAGCCAGAGCTGGCAGGGCGAACCAACTAATGAAAAACTGTTTTTT. Translating gives CASSQSWQGEPTNEKLFF.

The chain uses TRBV7-9 and TRBJ1-5; possible D gene TRBD1, 6 bases. Trimming removed 5 bases at V and 1 base at J, with 12 bases between. The length of the CDR3 is 15 residues. In germline, CDR1 is SEHNR, CDR2 FQNEAQ (reference sequence). This CDR3 reads CASSKAGESNQPQHF. The CDR3 DNA is TGTGCCAGCAGCAAGGCAGGGGAGAGCAATCAGCCCCAGCATTTT. The full variable domain, rest sourced from reference TRBV7-9 and TRBJ1-5, is DTGVSQNPRHKITKRGQNVTFRCDPISEHNRLYWYRQTLGQGPEFLTYFQNEAQLEKSRLLSDRFSAERPKGSFSTLEIQRTEQGDSAMYLCASSKAGESNQPQHFGDGTRLSIL.